These 29 T cell receptor beta chains share one sample of origin, sequenced in a study of blood T cell repertoires in COVID-19. Assay used: immunoSEQ multiplex PCR; TCRdb lists only in-frame clones, some missing. The table has 190,000 or so clones, roughly 89% seen once. Sequenced: peripheral blood. These receptors all come from a man aged 50-60 years with acute or convalescent COVID-19.

The chain combines TRBV6-1 with TRBJ2-1; 11 bases agree with TRBD2. The CDR3 is made up of 16 amino acids. Looked up from germline, CDR1 is MNHNS and CDR2 is SASEGT. After removal of 2 bases from V and 7 bases from J, the junction contained 7 bases not matched to a gene. CDR3 sequence reads: CASSEWLAGGGNEQFF. For the CDR3, the DNA is TGTGCCAGCAGTGAATGGCTAGCGGGAGGTGGAAATGAGCAGTTCTTC.

The chain couples TRBV9 to TRBJ2-5, with TRBD1 as a possible D gene (5 bases). The CDR3 has 17 residues. Per germline, CDR1 SGDLS and CDR2 YYNGEE. V was pared by 3 bases and J by 4 bases, with 22 bases between. The CDR3 nucleotides read TGTGCCAGCAGCGCACGGCAGACAGTTGGGTTGGGAGAGACCCAGTACTTC. It codes for CASSARQTVGLGETQYF.

This chain connects TRBV28 to TRBJ2-6; no clear D. In germline, CDR1 is MDHEN, CDR2 SYDVKM. The CDR3 loop spans 16 amino acids. V gave up 2 bases and J gave up 1 base, with 9 bases separating them. In nucleotides, the CDR3 is TGTGCCAGCAGTTTAACCACTTTTTCTGGGGCCAACGTCCTGACTTTC. Its translation is CASSLTTFSGANVLTF.

This rearrangement joins TRBV20-1 to TRBJ2-5, with 11 bases fitting TRBD2. CDR1 DFQATT and CDR2 SNEGSKA come from the germline V gene (reference sequence). This CDR3 contains 15 residues. V shed 3 bases and J 0 bases; nucleotides not matched to a gene: 3. DNA of the CDR3: TGCAGTGCTAGTCCTAGCGGGGGGTACCAAGAGACCCAGTACTTC. It encodes CSASPSGGYQETQYF.

The V gene is TRBV19, the J gene TRBJ2-7; D is undetermined. The germline V gene encodes CDR1 LNHDA and CDR2 SQIVND (reference sequence). The CDR3 has 13 residues. V lost 3 bases to trimming and J lost 6 bases, with 12 bases between them. CDR3 sequence (DNA): TGTGCCAGTAGTATCATGGCTTTTACCGAGCAGTACTTC. It specifies CASSIMAFTEQYF.

The J gene is TRBJ2-7, the V gene TRBV5-6, with D possibly being TRBD2 (7 bases). The CDR3 runs to 15 residues. Trimming stripped 4 bases from V and 0 bases from J, with 14 bases between. The germline V gene has CDR1 SGHDT and CDR2 YYEEEE. This chain's CDR3 is CASSPGGGSSYEQYF. The CDR3, as DNA: TGTGCCAGCAGCCCCGGGGGCGGGAGCTCCTACGAGCAGTACTTC. Full variable domain (remainder filled in from reference TRBV5-6 and TRBJ2-7): DAGVTQSPTHLIKTRGQQVTLRCSPKSGHDTVSWYQQALGQGPQFIFQYYEEEERQRGNFPDRFSGHQFPNYSSELNVNALLLGDSALYLCASSPGGGSSYEQYFGPGTRLTVT.

This clone was seen once. The gene calls are TRBV2 and TRBJ2-5, with D unresolved. CDR1 is SNHLY, CDR2 FYNNEI, per germline. This CDR3 is 11 amino acids long. The ends were cut back, 7 bases at V and 5 bases at J, with 8 bases in the middle. The CDR3 DNA reads TGTGCCAGCACGTCGGGTGAGACCCAGTACTTC. It is translated as CASTSGETQYF.

This chain links TRBV30 with TRBJ1-5; 8 bases map to TRBD1. CDR1 and CDR2 from the germline V gene are GTSNPN and SVGIG (reference sequence). The CDR3 has 13 residues. V lost 4 bases and J lost 6; bases outside the gene matches: 5. The DNA for the CDR3 is TGTGCCTGGACAGGGGGCGCAGGTCAGCCCCAGCATTTT. Protein product: CAWTGGAGQPQHF.

The chain links TRBV4-2 to TRBJ2-3; D perhaps matches TRBD1 (6 bases). In germline, CDR1 is LGHNA, CDR2 YNFKEQ. The CDR3 covers 13 residues. V was cut by 6 bases and J by 4 bases, with 11 bases left in between. The CDR3, as DNA: TGTGCCAGCAGGGGCCAGGGGTCAGATACGCAGTATTTT. Amino acids: CASRGQGSDTQYF.

The chain couples TRBV4-3 to TRBJ1-3; no clear D. CDR3 length: 15 amino acids. The germline gives CDR1 LGHNA, CDR2 YSLEER. Deletions cut 0 bases from V and 0 bases from J, with 6 bases between. CDR3 residues: CASSQDLSSGNTIYF. The CDR3 coding sequence is TGCGCCAGCAGCCAAGATTTGAGCTCTGGAAACACCATATATTTT.

The chain combines TRBV6-5 with TRBJ1-1, with 9 bases fitting TRBD1. V lost 6 bases to trimming and J lost 5 bases; unmatched junction nucleotides: 4. Germline CDR1 MNHEY, CDR2 SVGAGI. The CDR3 has 13 amino acids. CDR3: CASRGQGWTEAFF. The CDR3 DNA sequence: TGTGCCAGCAGGGGACAGGGCTGGACTGAAGCTTTCTTT.

The chain has TRBV7-9 and TRBJ2-5; 7 nucleotides align to TRBD1. The CDR3 sequence is 15 residues long. The junction had 9 bases not matched to a gene; V was cut back by 5 bases and J by 3 bases. Germline CDR1 and CDR2: SEHNR and FQNEAQ (reference sequence). The CDR3 region is CASSTRTGTEETQYF. CDR3 coding DNA: TGTGCCAGCAGCACCAGAACCGGGACAGAAGAGACCCAGTACTTC.

This chain connects TRBV18 to TRBJ1-1, with a possible D match to TRBD1 (6 bases). CDR3 size: 15 residues. The ends were cut back, 0 bases at V and 4 bases at J, with 12 bases in the middle. Germline V lookup: CDR1 KGHSH, CDR2 LQKENI. In DNA, the CDR3 is TGTGCCAGCTCACCACCGGGGGTAGGGGGCACTGAAGCTTTCTTT. This gives the protein CASSPPGVGGTEAFF.

V usage is TRBV13 and J usage is TRBJ2-7, with TRBD2 matching 9 bases. J lost 2 bases, V lost 5 bases, and 4 bases had no gene match. Germline V gives CDR1 PRHDT, CDR2 FYEKMQ (reference sequence). The CDR3 extends over 14 amino acids. The CDR3 loop is CASSSAGGAYEQYV. The CDR3, as DNA: TGTGCCAGCAGCAGTGCGGGGGGGGCCTACGAGCAGTACGTC.

J is TRBJ2-5 and V is TRBV7-8, with 10 nucleotides matching TRBD2. CDR1 SGHVS and CDR2 FQNEAQ come from the germline V gene. J was trimmed by 1 base and V by 5 bases; bases with no gene match: 7. The CDR3 consists of 16 residues. The CDR3 loop reads CASSRGLAETQETQYF. The CDR3 DNA follows: TGTGCCAGCAGCCGAGGACTAGCGGAAACCCAAGAGACCCAGTACTTC.

The rearrangement links TRBV12-3 or TRBV12-4 to TRBJ2-3; D is possibly TRBD2 (5 bases). The CDR3 covers 12 residues. V lost 1 base and J 10 bases, leaving 9 bases between the germline ends. The CDR3 DNA follows: TGTGCCAGCAGTTTAGGGACTCCCTCGCAGTATTTT. Translation gives CASSLGTPSQYF.

CDR3 in amino acids: CAIRRTGDNEQFF. DNA for the CDR3: TGTGCCATTCGACGGACGGGGGACAATGAGCAGTTCTTC. This chain uses TRBV6-5 with TRBJ2-1, with TRBD2 as a possible D gene (6 bases). This CDR3 spans 13 amino acids. Trimming removed 10 bases at V and 5 bases at J, with 15 bases between. Germline CDR1 and CDR2: MNHEY and SVGAGI.

This clone was recorded a few times. The rearrangement links TRBV4-2 to TRBJ2-7; 11 bases agree with TRBD2. Looked up from germline, CDR1 is LGHNA and CDR2 is YNFKEQ. This CDR3 spans 15 amino acids. V was pared by 0 bases and J by 4 bases, with 2 bases of the junction left unmatched. The CDR3 protein is CASSQDLAGGYEQYF. The CDR3 bases are TGTGCCAGCAGCCAAGATCTAGCGGGAGGATACGAGCAGTACTTC.

This rearrangement joins TRBV7-9 to TRBJ2-2; weak D call: TRBD1 (6 bases). The CDR3 runs 15 residues. Germline V gene sequence: CDR1 SEHNR, CDR2 FQNEAQ (reference sequence). Trimming left V 3 bases short and J 2 bases short, with 10 bases between. The CDR3 region is CASSFRTENTGELFF. The CDR3 DNA reads TGTGCCAGCAGCTTCAGGACAGAAAACACCGGGGAGCTGTTTTTT.

This sequence joins TRBV28 and TRBJ2-7; 7 nucleotides match TRBD2. This CDR3 region has 19 residues. J was trimmed by 0 bases and V by 3 bases; bases with no gene match: 17. Germline V gene data show CDR1 as MDHEN and CDR2 as SYDVKM. CDR3 in amino acids: CASSFSITLAGTISYEQYF. The CDR3 DNA reads TGTGCCAGCAGTTTCTCCATAACTTTAGCGGGTACAATCTCCTACGAGCAGTACTTC.

The rearrangement uses TRBV18 and TRBJ1-3, with D hard to call. From germline, CDR1 is KGHSH and CDR2 LQKENI. This CDR3 contains 16 residues. V was pared by 4 bases and J by 0 bases, with 13 bases between. The CDR3 DNA reads TGTGCCAGCTCACTTGGCGAGGCGATCTCTGGAAACACCATATATTTT. It is translated as CASSLGEAISGNTIYF.

This sequence joins TRBV5-1 and TRBJ1-4; TRBD1 matches at 10 bases. Germline V lookup: CDR1 SGHRS, CDR2 YFSETQ. Trimming at V came to 0 bases and at J to 10 bases, leaving 6 bases not matched to a gene. The CDR3 is made up of 15 amino acids. CDR3 amino acids: CASSLGDRGRVKLFF. CDR3 bases: TGCGCCAGCAGCTTGGGGGACAGGGGTAGAGTAAAACTGTTTTTT.

This chain links TRBV5-1 with TRBJ2-2; TRBD1 aligns across 7 bases. J lost 1 base, V lost 0 bases, and 3 bases had no gene match. In germline, CDR1 is SGHRS, CDR2 YFSETQ. This CDR3 is built from 16 residues. The CDR3 spells CASSLGQGRNTGELFF. CDR3 nucleotide sequence: TGCGCCAGCAGCTTGGGACAGGGAAGGAACACCGGGGAGCTGTTTTTT.

V usage is TRBV30 and J usage is TRBJ1-4; maybe TRBD1 (5 bases). CDR1 is GTSNPN and CDR2 is SVGIG in the germline V gene (reference sequence). Between the trimmed V and J ends, which lost 3 bases and 14 bases, there was a span of 22 bases. CDR3 length: 14 amino acids. The DNA for the CDR3 is TGTGCCTGGAGCGGGGGAAGCCTTTGGGTGAGGCTGTTTTTT. Protein product: CAWSGGSLWVRLFF.

This clone was seen just once. The chain links TRBV9 to TRBJ1-5; the D is unclear. Trimming shortened V by 0 bases and J by 2 bases, and 6 bases separated the two germline ends. CDR3 length equals 14 residues. CDR1 SGDLS and CDR2 YYNGEE come from the germline V gene. Written as DNA, the CDR3 is TGTGCCAGCAGCGTAGACAGTGGCAATCAGCCCCAGCATTTT. Translated: CASSVDSGNQPQHF. Complete variable domain (other parts from reference TRBV9 and TRBJ1-5): DSGVTQTPKHLITATGQRVTLRCSPRSGDLSVYWYQQSLDQGLQFLIQYYNGEERAKGNILERFSAQQFPDLHSELNLSSLELGDSALYFCASSVDSGNQPQHFGDGTRLSIL.

J is TRBJ2-5 and V is TRBV7-9, with 7 bases that match TRBD1. V trimming: 0 bases; J trimming: 5 bases; junction bases outside the gene matches: 0. The germline gives CDR1 SEHNR, CDR2 FQNEAQ (reference sequence). CDR3 size: 13 residues. The CDR3 sequence: CASSLAQGETQYF. The CDR3 nucleotides read TGTGCCAGCAGCTTAGCACAGGGGGAGACCCAGTACTTC. Combining the CDR3 with reference TRBV7-9 and TRBJ2-5 gives the whole variable domain DTGVSQNPRHKITKRGQNVTFRCDPISEHNRLYWYRQTLGQGPEFLTYFQNEAQLEKSRLLSDRFSAERPKGSFSTLEIQRTEQGDSAMYLCASSLAQGETQYFGPGTRLLVL.

The chain links TRBV7-9 to TRBJ2-5; 10 bases are shared with TRBD2. The germline V gene encodes CDR1 SEHNR and CDR2 FQNEAQ (reference sequence). V shed 5 bases, J shed 1 base, and the junction held 10 bases outside the gene matches. This CDR3 comprises 17 residues. CDR3 protein: CASSHHLRTSGQETQYF. CDR3 coding DNA: TGTGCCAGCAGCCACCATCTAAGGACTAGCGGCCAAGAGACCCAGTACTTC.

V gene TRBV28 combines with J gene TRBJ2-3; 13 nucleotides match TRBD2. Germline assignment: CDR1 MDHEN and CDR2 SYDVKM. V shed 7 bases, J shed 1 base, and the junction held 11 bases outside the gene matches. CDR3 length equals 18 residues. CDR3 sequence: CASMTGTSGIGGTDTQYF. The CDR3 coding sequence is TGTGCCAGCATGACCGGGACTAGCGGGATAGGAGGCACAGATACGCAGTATTTT.

The V call is TRBV28, the J call TRBJ1-5; D gene ambiguous. Trimming cost V 1 base and J 3 bases, with 7 bases left between them. Germline assignment: CDR1 MDHEN and CDR2 SYDVKM. The CDR3 totals 14 residues. The CDR3 coding sequence is TGTGCCAGCAGTTTATTGGGCACCAATCAGCCCCAGCATTTT. Translation: CASSLLGTNQPQHF.